This paragraph covers one T cell receptor (beta chain) sequence. No cognate antigen has been identified for it. Base qualities are missing; no much larger clone stands one base away. The study excluded patients with uncontrolled infections, other autoimmune diseases, pregnancy or lactation. Diagnoses were established on the basis of clinical symptoms, serum thyroxine and TRAb, thyroid ultrasound, and orbital computed tomography. Trizol reagent was used to extract total RNA, and RNA quality was then checked on an Agilent 2100 Bioanalyzer. The data were taken from a study of T cells in Graves' hyperthyroidism and ophthalmopathy (dated by TCRdb to about 2019). Turning to the overall study: To identify TCR V-J signatures that set the groups apart, the researchers used a discovery cohort of 100 patients, made up of about 44 with Graves' ophthalmopathy and 57 with stable Graves' hyperthyroidism. The approximately 100 discovery patients were divided at random into training and test sets in a 7:3 ratio. Thyroid tissue and blood T-cell repertoires from six or seven Graves' hyperthyroidism patients were also compared in the study. An independent validation cohort of around 20 hyperthyroidism patients and approximately 16 patients who later progressed to ophthalmopathy tested prospective prediction of ophthalmopathy. The paper describes TCR Vbeta CDR3 sequencing of 120 to 150 peripheral blood samples, made up of approximately 40 ophthalmopathy patients, 70 to 80 hyperthyroidism patients and 17 progressor patients. After sampling, hyperthyroidism patients received methimazole starting at 30 mg daily, and ophthalmopathy patients received high-dose intravenous methylprednisolone.

What the work shows at the level of the full study, not this receptor alone: In validation, progression to ophthalmopathy was predicted by the model with 70.59% sensitivity and 72% to 80% specificity, a median of 6.5 months before onset. No statistical method was used to set the sample size in advance, and investigators knew the group allocation. Most expanded thyroid clonotypes (frequency above 0.001) were also detected in blood, suggesting blood repertoires may reflect thyroid immune responses. In cross-validation, a model built on a 13 V-J signature told ophthalmopathy apart from stable hyperthyroidism with just under 90% sensitivity and approximately 81% specificity, and in testing the same model reached 80%/75%.

CDR3 length: 14 amino acids, cysteine to phenylalanine. The entry retains the CDR3 DNA only, 42 bases that are in frame from base 1. V and J lose 3 bases and 2 bases, and a span of 13 bases separates them. The germline V gene (reference sequence) provides CDR1 DFQATT and CDR2 SNEGSKA. The TCR beta CDR3 regions were amplified from the RNA transcripts. For the first round of RT-PCR on the TCR CDR3, the HTBI primer set was used together with the Qiagen OneStep RT-PCR kit. The libraries were constructed in a second round of multiplex PCR and then size-selected and purified. Paired-end sequencing of the libraries was performed with 100 bp reads on an Illumina HiSeq2000. The authors processed their data as follows. SOAPnuke was used to process the raw data, throwing out any read that contained adapters or uncalled bases, had a mean Phred below 15, or lacked an exact constant-primer or identifier match. COPE v1.2.5 was used to merge the high-quality paired reads, and each unique nucleotide sequence was defined as a clonotype. MiTCR v1.1 was used to align the clonotypes against IMGT TRBV, TRBD and TRBJ reference segments. Analysis was restricted to V-J combinations with a frequency above 0.0001, which covered about 99% of repertoires. A TCS score was defined as the ratio between F50 (clonal expansion) and ExV (chaos), using BLOSUM62-based TCRdist between CDR3 peptides within each V-J. Welch's t-statistics and random forest reduced 514 V-J features to around 14, which were used in a naive Bayes classifier (R e1071). The Morisita-Horn index was used to measure how similar the thyroid and blood repertoires were. TCRdb's own reprocessing of the public reads used fastp at Q25 and MiXCR and kept productive beta chains. CDR3 protein sequences are deduplicated, and each keeps its most common genes and DNA. TCRdb's processing, not the study's, gives the V and J calls here. Counted in this sample were 540,000 or so distinct CDR3 sequences; under 60% of them appeared once. The ten top clones hold roughly 19% of the sample.

The chain is made from TRBV20-1 and TRBJ2-5; the D gene is perhaps TRBD2, on 5 matching bases. What was sequenced was peripheral blood or thyroid tissue (not recorded which). The receptor was isolated from an adult woman with Graves' disease, either hyperthyroidism or ophthalmopathy (not recorded which). The CDR3 in this case is CSASGAGLQETQYF. In nucleotides, the sequence is TGCAGTGCTAGCGGTGCGGGTCTTCAAGAGACCCAGTACTTC.